These T cell receptor beta chains were read from a single sample in a study of T cells in Graves' hyperthyroidism and ophthalmopathy. A single record per CDR3 protein comes from TCRdb applying MiXCR to the multiplex PCR reads. The profile covers 540,000 or so distinct CDR3 sequences, with 15% to 17% appearing a single time and around 7.8% taken by the ten largest. Sequenced: blood. The receptors originated from a woman under 40 with Graves' hyperthyroidism. CDR3s leave out the opening cysteine and the closing phenylalanine or tryptophan. Not every row has a clone size; where given, it reads once, few, many or a size class.

ASSDTLAGGYEQY | . | TRBV6-1
ASSTRGTSGLNEQF | many | TRBV7-2
ASNDRSFSTDTQY | many | TRBV11-2
ASSLAYSGNEQF | . | TRBV7-2
ASSQIMGTGNSPLH | . | TRBV4-1
ASSLNRGQGSSYT | many | TRBV7-2
ASSLQGGWEQY | few | TRBV5-6
AASIEDHLRYTQY | few | TRBV15
SARSIDAYPGPLH | few | TRBV20-1
AGREGADYGYT | few | TRBV6-1
ASSLGGLAGGPIDTQY | many | TRBV7-2
ASSPHPGGETQY | many | TRBV27
AWDPGQGGNTIY | . | TRBV30
ASSLSRGGDQPQH | few | TRBV27
ATSTGANYGYT | . | TRBV28
ASSPARGNQETQY | many | TRBV2
ASSPLGQGGANTGELF | . | TRBV18
ASSRDLRGSTEAF | few | TRBV19
SARRASGAYNEQF | . | TRBV20-1
ASSHRGFVNTGELF | many | TRBV3-1
ASSYSIYANEKLF | . | TRBV6-5
ASSLAGAQNEQF | . | TRBV3-1